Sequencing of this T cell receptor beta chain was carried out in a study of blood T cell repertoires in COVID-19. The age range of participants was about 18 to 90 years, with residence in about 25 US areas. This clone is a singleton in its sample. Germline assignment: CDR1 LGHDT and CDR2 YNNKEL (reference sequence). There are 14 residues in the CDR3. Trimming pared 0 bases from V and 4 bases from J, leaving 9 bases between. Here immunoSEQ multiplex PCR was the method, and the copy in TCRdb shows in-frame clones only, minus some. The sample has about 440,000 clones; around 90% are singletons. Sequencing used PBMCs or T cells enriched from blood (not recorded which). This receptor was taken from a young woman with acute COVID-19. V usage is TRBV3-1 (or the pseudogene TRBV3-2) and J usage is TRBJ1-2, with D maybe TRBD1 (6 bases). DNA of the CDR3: TGTGCCAGCAGCCAAGAAGGGACAATCTATGGCTACACCTTC. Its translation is CASSQEGTIYGYTF.